A single sample is the source of the 20 T cell receptor beta chains below, sequenced in a study of T cell responses to AZD1222 COVID-19 vaccine. The protocol was immunoSEQ multiplex PCR, while the TCRdb copy is restricted to in-frame clones and leaves out a portion. The table has about 110,000 clones, 84% seen once. Specimen: peripheral blood, collected on day 0 of AZD1222 vaccination. The receptors shown here come from an adult in good health.

The V and J genes are TRBV6-6 and TRBJ1-1, with a tentative D call TRBD1 (6 bases). The CDR3 extends over 14 amino acids. Germline CDR1 MNHNY, CDR2 SVGAGI (reference sequence). The V end lost 6 bases, the J end lost 5 bases, and 16 bases lay between the germline ends. The CDR3 reads CASRYRDRGTEAFF. CDR3 bases: TGTGCCAGCAGGTACAGGGACCGGGGGACTGAAGCTTTCTTT.

V gene TRBV5-1 combines with J gene TRBJ1-2; D may be TRBD1 (6 bases). Trimming took off 4 bases at V and 3 bases at J, with 19 bases between the two ends. The CDR3 extends over 16 amino acids. Germline CDR1 is SGHRS and CDR2 is YFSETQ. The CDR3 DNA reads TGCGCCAGCAGCCTAACTCCCGAACAGGGAGACTATGGCTACACCTTC. It encodes CASSLTPEQGDYGYTF.

The gene calls are TRBV5-6 and TRBJ2-7, with D perhaps matching TRBD1 (5 bases). The CDR3 spans 15 residues. Per the germline V gene, CDR1 is SGHDT and CDR2 is YYEEEE. Trimming took off 1 base at V and 4 bases at J, with 15 bases between the two ends. The CDR3 bases are TGTGCCAGCAGCTTGAGTGGTCAGGGTTATTACGAGCAGTACTTC. Protein: CASSLSGQGYYEQYF.

This chain links TRBV4-1 with TRBJ2-1; the D gene is possibly TRBD2 (6 bases). Germline CDR1 and CDR2: MGHRA and YSYEKL. The germline V and J ends were trimmed by 1 base and 0 bases, with 10 bases remaining between them. This CDR3 contains 16 residues. The DNA for the CDR3 is TGCGCCAGCAGCCAAGTTGGGGGGAGCTCCTACAATGAGCAGTTCTTC. Its protein product is CASSQVGGSSYNEQFF.

The V gene is TRBV7-2, the J gene TRBJ2-2, with TRBD2 matching over 9 bases. This CDR3 region has 14 residues. CDR1 is SGHTA and CDR2 is FQGNSA in the germline V gene. V dropped 6 bases and J dropped 5; count of bases not matched to a gene: 4. CDR3 sequence reads: CASSFSGGTGELFF. For the CDR3, the DNA is TGTGCCAGCAGTTTTAGCGGGGGTACCGGGGAGCTGTTTTTT.

V is TRBV12-5 and J is TRBJ2-1; D ambiguous. Trimming shortened V by 1 base and J by 12 bases, and 7 bases separated the two germline ends. This CDR3 contains 11 residues. The germline V gene encodes CDR1 LGHNT and CDR2 FRNRAP. Written as DNA, the CDR3 is TGTGCTAGTGGTTTGGGGCAGCTGCAGTTCTTC. Amino acid sequence: CASGLGQLQFF.

V usage is TRBV7-2 and J usage is TRBJ2-5, with 10 bases fitting TRBD2. CDR3 length: 16 amino acids. Germline CDR1 SGHTA, CDR2 FQGNSA. V trimming: 5 bases; J trimming: 5 bases; junction bases outside the gene matches: 11. In nucleotides, the CDR3 is TGTGCCAGCAGCCCGAGGACTAGCGGAGAAGGCGAGACCCAGTACTTC. This encodes CASSPRTSGEGETQYF.

The V gene is TRBV4-2, the J gene TRBJ2-7; TRBD2 agrees at 7 bases. With 2 bases clipped from V and 7 bases from J, the junction kept 14 bases outside the gene matches. The germline CDR1 and CDR2 sequences are LGHNA and YNFKEQ. The CDR3 has 16 amino acids. The CDR3 here is CASSQTPRTRTREQYF. The DNA of the CDR3 is TGTGCCAGCAGCCAAACCCCCCGGACTAGGACTCGAGAGCAGTACTTC.

This chain joins TRBV30 and TRBJ2-3; unclear D gene. CDR1 GTSNPN and CDR2 SVGIG come from the germline V gene (reference sequence). The CDR3 runs 11 residues. Trimming took off 5 bases at V and 5 bases at J, with 8 bases between the two ends. CDR3 sequence reads: CAWALGDTQYF. CDR3 sequence (DNA): TGTGCCTGGGCCTTGGGAGATACGCAGTATTTT.

This clone was picked up a small number of times. The rearrangement joins TRBV6-6 to TRBJ1-1; no reliable D call. The CDR3 has 13 residues. Between the trimmed V and J ends, which lost 8 bases and 3 bases, there was a span of 13 bases. Germline-derived CDR1 and CDR2 are MNHNY and SVGAGI (reference sequence). The CDR3 here is CASDWAGDTEAFF. The CDR3 nucleotides are TGTGCCAGCGATTGGGCGGGAGACACTGAAGCTTTCTTT.

This clone has just one count. The chain couples TRBV19 to TRBJ2-1; TRBD2 matches at 11 bases. V was clipped by 6 bases and J by 4 bases; unmatched bases: 5. CDR1 and CDR2 (germline): LNHDA, SQIVND (reference sequence). The CDR3 runs to 15 residues. The CDR3: CASRSGTSGYNEQFF. CDR3 in DNA: TGTGCCAGTAGATCCGGGACTAGCGGTTACAATGAGCAGTTCTTC.

The genes are TRBV7-2 and TRBJ2-6, with 14 positions matching TRBD2. Germline CDR1 SGHTA, CDR2 FQGNSA. The ends lost 5 bases at V and 2 bases at J; junction bases unmatched: 5. The CDR3 is made up of 18 amino acids. In nucleotides, the CDR3 is TGTGCCAGCAGCGCTCGGACTAGCGGGAGGACTGGGGCCAACGTCCTGACTTTC. Protein: CASSARTSGRTGANVLTF.

This clone was observed once. This chain connects TRBV5-1 to TRBJ2-3; D is undetermined. The CDR3 is 12 residues long. Germline lookup yields CDR1 SGHRS and CDR2 YFSETQ. Trimming took off 5 bases at V and 3 bases at J, with 7 bases between the two ends. For the CDR3, the DNA is TGCGCCAGCAGAGTTGGAACAGATACGCAGTATTTT. As protein: CASRVGTDTQYF. The full variable domain, with the rest looked up from reference TRBV5-1 and TRBJ2-3, is KAGVTQTPRYLIKTRGQQVTLSCSPISGHRSVSWYQQTPGQGLQFLFEYFSETQRNKGNFPGRFSGRQFSNSRSEMNVSTLELGDSALYLCASRVGTDTQYFGPGTRLTVL.

The chain joins TRBV5-1 to TRBJ1-6, with 11 bases fitting TRBD1. CDR1 is SGHRS and CDR2 is YFSETQ in the germline V gene. Trimming at V came to 0 bases and at J to 10 bases, leaving 6 bases not matched to a gene. The CDR3 is made up of 16 amino acids. CDR3 amino acids: CASSLDPGQGDSPLHF. In DNA form, the CDR3 reads TGCGCCAGCAGCTTGGATCCGGGACAGGGGGACTCACCCCTCCACTTT.

This chain uses TRBV28 with TRBJ1-3; D gene ambiguous. This CDR3 comprises 14 residues. Germline V CDR1 and CDR2: MDHEN, SYDVKM. Between the trimmed V and J ends, which lost 2 bases and 0 bases, there was a span of 5 bases. CDR3 sequence reads: CASSLGSSGNTIYF. CDR3 in DNA: TGTGCCAGCAGTTTAGGCAGCTCTGGAAACACCATATATTTT.

The chain recombines TRBV11-2 with TRBJ2-3; D might be TRBD2 (6 bases). The CDR3 totals 13 residues. Germline V gene sequence: CDR1 SGHAT, CDR2 FQNNGV. With 7 bases removed from V and 6 bases from J, the gap between germline ends came to 14 bases. CDR3 protein: CASNSGGSDTQYF. The DNA of the CDR3 is TGTGCCAGCAACTCCGGGGGTTCGGATACGCAGTATTTT.

CDR3 sequence (DNA): TGTGCCAGCAGCTTGGCACCACTGAGAGGCACTGAAGCTTTCTTT. Its translation is CASSLAPLRGTEAFF. The V call is TRBV5-8, the J call TRBJ1-1; D gene uncertain. The germline gives CDR1 SGHTS, CDR2 YDEGEE. V was pared by 0 bases and J by 4 bases, with 13 bases between. The CDR3 is 15 residues long.

The chain joins TRBV2 to TRBJ2-1, with 11 bases that match TRBD2. This CDR3 has 15 residues. V lost 8 bases, J lost 9 bases, and 12 bases stayed unmatched. Germline CDR1 reads SNHLY; CDR2 reads FYNNEI. For the CDR3, the DNA is TGTGCCAGCGATAGGGCTAGCGGGAGGCCCTTTGAGCAGTTCTTC. This translates into CASDRASGRPFEQFF. Looking up the rest from reference TRBV2 and TRBJ2-1 gives the full variable domain: EPEVTQTPSHQVTQMGQEVILRCVPISNHLYFYWYRQILGQKVEFLVSFYNNEISEKSEIFDDQFSVERPDGSNFTLKIRSTKLEDSAMYFCASDRASGRPFEQFFGPGTRLTVL.

This clone was observed once. The chain joins TRBV24-1 to TRBJ2-1; a weak D match, TRBD2 (6 bases). There are 15 residues in the CDR3. Trimming pared 2 bases from V and 4 bases from J, leaving 11 bases between. Germline V gives CDR1 KGHDR, CDR2 SFDVKD. CDR3 amino acids: CATSDSDGRYNEQFF. CDR3 coding DNA: TGTGCCACCAGTGATTCGGACGGGAGATACAATGAGCAGTTCTTC.

The chain has TRBV27 and TRBJ1-2; 9 nucleotides match TRBD1. There are 16 residues in the CDR3. Trimming removed 0 bases from V and 7 bases from J; junction bases left unmatched: 9. CDR1 MNHEY and CDR2 SMNVEV come from the germline V gene (reference sequence). The DNA of the CDR3 is TGTGCCAGCAGTTTATCCGGGACAGGGCGCGTTGGTGGCTACACCTTC. Its translation: CASSLSGTGRVGGYTF.